These 25 T cell receptor beta chains were sequenced from one sample in a study of T-cell memory formation after mild COVID-19. A single record per CDR3 protein comes from TCRdb applying MiXCR to the 5' RACE reads. The sample gives about 560,000 distinct CDR3 sequences, 17% of which show up once; 8.1% is in the top ten. Specimen: PBMCs or a T cell subset sorted from them (not recorded which). These receptors all stem from an adult woman who had mild COVID-19 (a few samples of this study predate the infection). Cell type and time point are not known.

The rearrangement joins TRBV30 to TRBJ2-1; 12 bases line up with TRBD2. Per germline, CDR1 GTSNPN and CDR2 SVGIG (reference sequence). This CDR3 comprises 13 residues. V lost 5 bases and J lost 9; bases outside the gene matches: 5. This chain's CDR3 is CAWQLAGGSEQFF. CDR3 sequence (DNA): TGTGCCTGGCAACTAGCGGGAGGTTCTGAGCAGTTCTTC.

This clonotype was detected a few times. This sequence joins TRBV5-1 and TRBJ1-1, with 8 bases that match TRBD1. This CDR3 has 17 residues. CDR1 and CDR2 (germline): SGHRS, YFSETQ. The ends lost 2 bases at V and 1 base at J; junction bases unmatched: 10. The CDR3 coding sequence is TGCGCCAGCAGCTTAGGCAGGGGGCGATTTCGGAACACTGAAGCTTTCTTT. It is translated as CASSLGRGRFRNTEAFF.

This clonotype showed up just a few times. CDR3 DNA sequence: TGTGCCAGCAGCTTATTTCGCTTGGGCAGGGAGTTAGCAAATCAGCCCCAGCATTTT. This encodes CASSLFRLGRELANQPQHF. The V and J genes are TRBV7-9 and TRBJ1-5; the D gene is possibly TRBD1 (5 bases). The germline CDR1 and CDR2 sequences are SEHNR and FQNEAQ (reference sequence). The CDR3 spans 19 residues. The V end was cut by 2 bases, the J end by 4 bases, with 24 bases between.

The V gene is TRBV14, the J gene TRBJ1-2; 9 nucleotides align to TRBD1. CDR1 and CDR2 from the germline V gene are SGHDN and FVKESK. The V segment lost 4 bases and the J segment 5 bases; nucleotides outside the gene matches: 5. The CDR3 loop spans 14 amino acids. The CDR3, as DNA: TGTGCCAGCAGCCCTCTGGGACAGGGATATGGCTACACCTTC. Protein product: CASSPLGQGYGYTF.

The chain employs TRBV7-9 and TRBJ2-5; D is unresolved. The CDR3 consists of 13 residues. Germline-derived CDR1 and CDR2 are SEHNR and FQNEAQ (reference sequence). Between the trimmed V and J ends, which lost 2 bases and 6 bases, there was a span of 10 bases. CDR3 sequence: CASSLFPDQTQYF. CDR3 bases: TGTGCCAGCAGCTTATTTCCGGATCAGACCCAGTACTTC.

The chain recombines TRBV5-6 with TRBJ2-5; weak D call: TRBD1 (6 bases). The V gene's germline CDR1 is SGHDT and CDR2 YYEEEE. The CDR3 length is 15 residues. V lost 0 bases to trimming and J lost 5 bases, with 14 bases between them. As DNA, the CDR3 is TGTGCCAGCAGCTTGGCGTACAGGGAAGTCGAGACCCAGTACTTC. Protein product: CASSLAYREVETQYF.

The chain has TRBV11-3 and TRBJ2-5; perhaps TRBD1 as D (5 bases). The CDR3 spans 15 residues. V was shortened by 5 bases and J by 2 bases, with 15 bases between the two germline ends. Germline CDR1 SGHNT, CDR2 YENEEA. DNA for the CDR3: TGTGCCAGCAGCCAAGGCCCAGACAGACAAGAGACCCAGTACTTC. It encodes CASSQGPDRQETQYF. Variable domain in full (rest from reference TRBV11-3 and TRBJ2-5): EAGVVQSPRYKIIEKKQPVAFWCNPISGHNTLYWYLQNLGQGPELLIRYENEEAVDDSQLPKDRFSAERLKGVDSTLKIQPAELGDSAVYLCASSQGPDRQETQYFGPGTRLLVL.

This clonotype was observed many times. The V gene is TRBV18, the J gene TRBJ1-5; possible D gene TRBD1, 6 bases. The germline gives CDR1 KGHSH, CDR2 LQKENI. Trimming took 2 bases from V and 5 from J, leaving 13 bases between them. The CDR3 totals 15 residues. As DNA, the CDR3 is TGTGCCAGCTCACCAGGGGGGGGCAACTATCAGCCCCAGCATTTT. Protein sequence: CASSPGGGNYQPQHF.

There are a few counts of this clonotype. The chain recombines TRBV4-2 with TRBJ1-3, with D possibly matching TRBD1 (5 bases). The germline V gene has CDR1 LGHNA and CDR2 YNFKEQ. CDR3 length: 16 residues. Between the trimmed V and J ends, which lost 0 bases and 0 bases, there was a span of 9 bases. The CDR3 protein is CASSQEGLDSGNTIYF. Here the CDR3 DNA reads TGTGCCAGCAGCCAAGAGGGGCTGGACTCTGGAAACACCATATATTTT.

This clonotype appeared once. The rearrangement uses TRBV6-5 and TRBJ1-2; TRBD1 matches at 8 bases. The CDR3 contains 14 residues. V was pared by 6 bases and J by 8 bases, with 11 bases of the junction left unmatched. CDR1 is MNHEY and CDR2 is SVGAGI in the germline V gene. This chain's CDR3 is CASSLSGTGRGYTF. CDR3 DNA: TGTGCCAGCAGCCTCTCCGGGACAGGACGAGGCTACACCTTC.

The CDR3 here is CASSLHSGRSEQFF. The CDR3 nucleotides are TGTGCCAGCAGCTTACATTCGGGGCGAAGTGAGCAGTTCTTC. The chain links TRBV7-6 to TRBJ2-1; D possibly matches TRBD1 or TRBD2 (5 bases each). Trimming removed 2 bases from V and 9 bases from J, with 14 bases in between. This CDR3 is 14 amino acids long. CDR1 and CDR2 from the germline V gene are SGHVS and FNYEAQ. Supplemented by reference TRBV7-6 and TRBJ2-1, the full variable domain reads GAGVSQSPRYKVTKRGQDVALRCDPISGHVSLYWYRQALGQGPEFLTYFNYEAQQDKSGLPNDRFSAERPEGSISTLTIQRTEQRDSAMYRCASSLHSGRSEQFFGPGTRLTVL.

A word on this clonotype: At one end the junction does not follow the germline gene, possibly because of a read error. The chain carries TRBV3-1 and TRBJ2-1; 9 bases are shared with TRBD1. The CDR3 sequence is 13 residues long. CDR1 LGHDT and CDR2 YNNKEL come from the germline V gene (reference sequence). The CDR3 loop is CASSQRVNGTGKF. CDR3 coding DNA: TGTGCCAGCAGCCAAAGGGTTAACGGGACAGGGAAGTTC.

This rearrangement joins TRBV7-2 to TRBJ1-2; D remains unclear. The CDR3 consists of 14 residues. The germline V gene encodes CDR1 SGHTA and CDR2 FQGNSA. V lost 1 base, J lost 8 bases, and 14 bases lay in between. CDR3: CASSLGEGSRGYTF. The CDR3 bases are TGTGCCAGCAGCTTAGGGGAAGGAAGTCGGGGCTACACCTTC.

The V call is TRBV7-3, the J call TRBJ2-3, with TRBD2 identical over 8 bases. J lost 2 bases, V lost 0 bases, and 1 base had no gene match. CDR1 is SGHTA, CDR2 FQGTGA, per germline. The CDR3 loop spans 15 amino acids. Here the CDR3 DNA reads TGTGCCAGCAGCTTAACAGCGGGAGTCACAGATACGCAGTATTTT. Its protein product is CASSLTAGVTDTQYF.

The V and J genes are TRBV7-8 and TRBJ1-5, with D unresolved. In germline, CDR1 is SGHVS, CDR2 FQNEAQ. Trimming stripped 0 bases from V and 7 bases from J, with 13 bases between. There are 15 residues in the CDR3. The CDR3 protein is CASSLARWARQPQHF. Written as DNA, the CDR3 is TGTGCCAGCAGCTTAGCGCGGTGGGCCAGGCAGCCCCAGCATTTT.

Ten or more counts support this clonotype. The V gene is TRBV29-1, the J gene TRBJ2-7; D unclear. Germline CDR1 SQVTM, CDR2 ANQGSEA. The CDR3 spans 11 residues. V gave up 4 bases and J gave up 1 base, with 5 bases separating them. The CDR3 loop is CSVANSYEQYF. The CDR3 DNA reads as TGCAGCGTTGCAAATTCCTACGAGCAGTACTTC.

This clonotype was observed a handful of times. The chain is built from TRBV5-5 and TRBJ1-4; 9 bases are shared with TRBD1. V lost 3 bases and J lost 8; bases outside the gene matches: 8. The CDR3 covers 15 residues. Looked up from germline, CDR1 is SGHKS and CDR2 is YYEKEE (reference sequence). The CDR3, as DNA: TGTGCCAGCAGCTCCCCCGGGACAGGGATAGAAAAACTGTTTTTT. Translated, it gives CASSSPGTGIEKLFF.

The J gene is TRBJ1-2, the V gene TRBV30; D call uncertain. The CDR3 length is 20 residues. The germline V gene has CDR1 GTSNPN and CDR2 SVGIG (reference sequence). The germline V and J ends were trimmed by 0 bases and 3 bases, with 29 bases remaining between them. The CDR3 DNA sequence: TGTGCCTGGAGTGTACTGCGAGGCAGGCAATGGCTCGGGATGGACTATGGCTACACCTTC. Its translation: CAWSVLRGRQWLGMDYGYTF.

This clonotype was counted only a few times. The rearrangement links TRBV15 to TRBJ2-1; the D gene could be TRBD1 or TRBD2 (5 bases each). Germline CDR1 is LNHNV and CDR2 is YYDKDF (reference sequence). Between the trimmed V and J ends, which lost 0 bases and 4 bases, there was a span of 19 bases. This CDR3 has 18 residues. CDR3 bases: TGTGCCACCAGCAGAGAAGCCGGGCAGGGACGGGGATACAATGAGCAGTTCTTC. Protein: CATSREAGQGRGYNEQFF. The full variable domain, its missing parts supplied by reference TRBV15 and TRBJ2-1, is DAMVIQNPRYQVTQFGKPVTLSCSQTLNHNVMYWYQQKSSQAPKLLFHYYDKDFNNEADTPDNFQSRRPNTSFCFLDIRSPGLGDTAMYLCATSREAGQGRGYNEQFFGPGTRLTVL.

This clonotype was seen more than once but under ten times. V gene TRBV6-6 combines with J gene TRBJ2-7; weak D call: TRBD2 (6 bases). This CDR3 region has 14 residues. Per germline, CDR1 MNHNY and CDR2 SVGAGI (reference sequence). Deletions cut 2 bases from V and 4 bases from J, with 12 bases between. Here the CDR3 DNA reads TGTGCCAGCAGTTACGGGACTGGGCCGTACGAGCAGTACTTC. This translates into CASSYGTGPYEQYF.

The V gene is TRBV29-1, the J gene TRBJ2-1, with TRBD2 identical over 9 bases. Germline V lookup: CDR1 SQVTM, CDR2 ANQGSEA. Unmatched junction bases numbered 5, after V lost 2 bases and J lost 3 bases. The CDR3 loop spans 15 amino acids. This CDR3 is CSVERPAGGYNEQFF. The CDR3 coding sequence is TGCAGCGTTGAACGTCCAGCGGGGGGCTACAATGAGCAGTTCTTC.

The chain carries TRBV20-1 and TRBJ2-3; 8 bases are shared with TRBD2. The CDR3 is made up of 16 amino acids. The germline V gene has CDR1 DFQATT and CDR2 SNEGSKA (reference sequence). V lost 3 bases to trimming and J lost 3 bases; unmatched junction nucleotides: 11. The CDR3 nucleotides read TGCAGTGCTAGTCCCACAAGCCGGGGGGGTACAGATACGCAGTATTTT. This translates into CSASPTSRGGTDTQYF.

This clonotype was detected many times. The junction shows a germline mismatch at one end, possibly a read error. The chain is built from TRBV7-7 and TRBJ2-7; D is possibly TRBD2 (6 bases). The CDR3 has 14 residues. CDR1 and CDR2 from the germline V gene are SSHAT and FNYEAQ (reference sequence). The CDR3 nucleotides are TGTGCTAGCAGCTTAGCGGAGGCTACCTACGAGCAGTACTTC. This sequence encodes CASSLAEATYEQYF. Full variable domain (missing parts from reference TRBV7-7 and TRBJ2-7): GAGVSQSPRYKVTKRGQDVTLRCDPISSHATLYWYQQALGQGPEFLTYFNYEAQPDKSGLPSDRFSAERPEGSISTLTIQRTEQRDSAMYRCASSLAEATYEQYFGPGTRLTVT.

There are many counts of this clonotype. The chain uses TRBV6-5 and TRBJ2-3; possibly TRBD1 for D (5 bases). Between the trimmed V and J ends, which lost 0 bases and 4 bases, there was a span of 8 bases. Germline V gene data show CDR1 as MNHEY and CDR2 as SVGAGI. The CDR3 contains 14 residues. Written as DNA, the CDR3 is TGTGCCAGCAGTTACTCTGCAGGGCCAGATACGCAGTATTTT. As protein: CASSYSAGPDTQYF.

This clonotype has more than one count but fewer than ten. The V gene is TRBV20-1, the J gene TRBJ2-3; D is unresolved. Per germline, CDR1 DFQATT and CDR2 SNEGSKA (reference sequence). CDR3 length: 12 amino acids. V gave up 6 bases and J gave up 4 bases, with 11 bases separating them. CDR3 DNA sequence: TGCAGTGCCCCCAGCCCCCCAGATACGCAGTATTTT. The encoded protein is CSAPSPPDTQYF.